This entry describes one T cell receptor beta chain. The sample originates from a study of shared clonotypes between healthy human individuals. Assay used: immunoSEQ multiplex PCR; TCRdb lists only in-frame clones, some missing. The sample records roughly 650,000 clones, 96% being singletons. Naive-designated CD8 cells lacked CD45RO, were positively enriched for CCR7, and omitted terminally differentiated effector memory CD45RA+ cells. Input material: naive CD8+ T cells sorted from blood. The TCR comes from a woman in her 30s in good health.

The CDR3 loop reads CASSVRVGVYEQYF. Written as DNA, the CDR3 is TGTGCCAGCAGTGTCAGGGTAGGGGTATACGAGCAGTACTTC. The gene calls are TRBV6-5 and TRBJ2-7, with D possibly TRBD1 on 5 matching bases. This CDR3 spans 14 amino acids. Trimming removed 5 bases from V and 4 bases from J, with 15 bases in between. Per germline, CDR1 MNHEY and CDR2 SVGAGI.